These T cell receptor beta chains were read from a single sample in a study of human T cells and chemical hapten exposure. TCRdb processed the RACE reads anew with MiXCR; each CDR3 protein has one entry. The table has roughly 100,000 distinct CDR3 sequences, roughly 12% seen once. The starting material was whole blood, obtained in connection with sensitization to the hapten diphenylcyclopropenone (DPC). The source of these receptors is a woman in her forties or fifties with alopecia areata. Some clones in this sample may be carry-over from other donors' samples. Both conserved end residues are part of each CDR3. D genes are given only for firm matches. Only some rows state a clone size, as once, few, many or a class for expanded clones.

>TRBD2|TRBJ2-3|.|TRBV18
CVSSQTGPPGLAGDGDTQYF
TGTGTCAGCTCACAGACAGGTCCACCGGGACTAGCGGGAGATGGTGATACGCAGTATTTT
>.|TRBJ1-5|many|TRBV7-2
CASSLVGNQPQHF
TGTGCCAGCAGCTTAGTCGGCAATCAGCCCCAGCATTTT
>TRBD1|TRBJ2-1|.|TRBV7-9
CASSLGTGPYNEQFF
TGTGCCAGCAGTTTAGGGACAGGCCCCTACAATGAGCAGTTCTTC
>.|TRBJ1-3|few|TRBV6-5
CASSSPRGTGNTIYF
TGTGCCAGCAGTTCGCCTCGGGGAACTGGAAACACCATATATTTT
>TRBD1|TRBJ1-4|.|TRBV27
CASRVRGQGRDEKLFF
TGTGCCAGCAGAGTTAGAGGACAGGGAAGGGATGAAAAACTGTTTTTT
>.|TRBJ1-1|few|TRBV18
CASSPTSDQAFF
TGTGCCAGCTCACCAACGTCGGATCAAGCTTTCTTT
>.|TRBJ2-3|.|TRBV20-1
CSARESSSSDTQYF
TGCAGTGCTAGAGAAAGCTCCTCCTCGGATACGCAGTATTTT
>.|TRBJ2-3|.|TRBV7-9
CASSPTDTQYF
TGTGCCAGCAGCCCTACAGATACGCAGTATTTT
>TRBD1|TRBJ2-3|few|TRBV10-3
CAISAGTGPDTQYF
TGTGCCATCAGTGCCGGGACAGGGCCGGATACGCAGTATTTT
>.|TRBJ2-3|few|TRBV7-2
CASSPSRDSRTDTQYF
TGTGCCAGCAGCCCCTCCCGGGACTCTCGCACAGATACGCAGTATTTT
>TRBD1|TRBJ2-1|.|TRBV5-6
CASSTDRSIPYNEQFF
TGTGCCAGCAGCACGGACAGGAGTATCCCTTACAATGAGCAGTTCTTC
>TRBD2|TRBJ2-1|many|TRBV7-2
CASSFVAGGGYNEQFF
TGTGCCAGCAGCTTTGTAGCGGGAGGGGGGTACAATGAGCAGTTCTTC
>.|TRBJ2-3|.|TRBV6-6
CASRRTGLGDTQYF
TGTGCCAGCCGCCGAACAGGCCTAGGGGATACGCAGTATTTT
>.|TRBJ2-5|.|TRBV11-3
CASSSDWRGTQYF
TGTGCCAGCAGCTCGGACTGGCGGGGGACCCAGTACTTC
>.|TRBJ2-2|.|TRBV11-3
CASSPHEGYTGELFF
TGTGCCAGCAGCCCCCACGAGGGGTACACCGGGGAGCTGTTTTTT
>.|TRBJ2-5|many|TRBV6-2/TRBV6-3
CASSYMGTQYF
TGTGCCAGCAGTTATATGGGGACCCAGTACTTC
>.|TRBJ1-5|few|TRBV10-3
CAISEGRDNQPQHF
TGTGCCATCAGTGAGGGCAGAGACAATCAGCCCCAGCATTTT
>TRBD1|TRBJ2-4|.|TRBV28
CASRYDRGRSIQYF
TGTGCCAGCAGATACGACAGGGGGAGAAGCATTCAGTACTTC
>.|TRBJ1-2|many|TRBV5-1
CASSTQPGRASEGYTF
TGCGCCAGCAGCACGCAGCCCGGACGGGCCTCCGAAGGCTACACCTTC
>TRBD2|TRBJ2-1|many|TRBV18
CASSPGGLIGNDNEQFF
TGTGCCAGCTCGCCGGGGGGGTTAATCGGGAACGACAATGAGCAGTTCTTC
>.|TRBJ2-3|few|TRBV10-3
CAISEPVGPDADTQYF
TGTGCCATCAGTGAGCCGGTAGGACCGGATGCCGATACGCAGTATTTT
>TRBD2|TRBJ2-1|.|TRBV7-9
CASSPTSGRAYNEQFF
TGTGCCAGCAGCCCAACTAGCGGGAGGGCCTACAATGAGCAGTTCTTC
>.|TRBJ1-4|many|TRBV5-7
CASSLVQGCEKLFF
TGTGCCAGCAGCTTGGTACAGGGCTGCGAAAAACTGTTTTTT
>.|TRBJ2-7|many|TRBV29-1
CSVDEGGYEQYF
TGCAGCGTTGACGAAGGGGGCTACGAGCAGTACTTC
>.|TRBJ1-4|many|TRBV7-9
CASSLGSGTTNEKLFF
TGTGCCAGCAGCTTAGGCTCGGGGACAACTAATGAAAAACTGTTTTTT
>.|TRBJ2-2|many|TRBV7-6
CASRSGDTGELFF
TGTGCCAGCAGATCAGGGGACACCGGGGAGCTGTTTTTT
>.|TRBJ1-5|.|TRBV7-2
CASSSRTNQPQHF
TGTGCCAGCAGCTCTCGGACAAATCAGCCCCAGCATTTT
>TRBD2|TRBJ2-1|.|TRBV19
CATQEEAGDLNEQFF
TGTGCCACTCAGGAGGAGGCGGGAGATCTAAATGAGCAGTTCTTC
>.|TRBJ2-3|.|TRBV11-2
CASSLELTATDTQYF
TGTGCCAGCAGCTTAGAGTTGACAGCCACAGATACGCAGTATTTT
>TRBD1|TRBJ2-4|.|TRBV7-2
CASSRDRGRENIQYF
TGTGCCAGCAGCAGGGACAGGGGGCGCGAAAACATTCAGTACTTC
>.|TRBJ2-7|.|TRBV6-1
CASSRGTEAYEQYF
TGTGCCAGCAGCCGGGGGACAGAAGCCTACGAGCAGTACTTC
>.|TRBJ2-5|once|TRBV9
CASSAGGVRQETQYF
TGTGCCAGCAGCGCTGGCGGGGTTAGGCAAGAGACCCAGTACTTC
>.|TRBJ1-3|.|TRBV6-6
CASSYQGSGNTIYF
TGTGCCAGCAGTTACCAGGGCTCTGGAAACACCATATATTTT
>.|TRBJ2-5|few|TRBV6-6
CASSRYQSSLGETQYF
TGTGCCAGCAGTAGATATCAGTCGTCGTTGGGGGAGACCCAGTACTTC
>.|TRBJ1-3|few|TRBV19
CASRDHRSGNTIYF
TGTGCCAGTAGGGATCACCGCTCTGGAAACACCATATATTTT
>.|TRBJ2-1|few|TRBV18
CASSSSLPFSSYNEQFF
TGTGCCAGCTCATCCTCATTACCATTTTCCTCCTACAATGAGCAGTTCTTC
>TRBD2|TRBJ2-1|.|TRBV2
CASGITLAGSYNEQFF
TGTGCCAGCGGAATCACTCTAGCGGGCTCCTACAATGAGCAGTTCTTC
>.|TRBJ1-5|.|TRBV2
CASSDDGQINQPQHF
TGTGCCAGCAGTGATGACGGACAGATCAATCAGCCCCAGCATTTT
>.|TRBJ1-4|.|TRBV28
CASSSPSGTTNEKLFF
TGTGCCAGCAGTTCCCCTTCGGGGACAACTAATGAAAAACTGTTTTTT
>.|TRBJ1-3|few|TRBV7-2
CASSLPGNTIYF
TGTGCCAGCAGCTTACCCGGAAACACCATATATTTT